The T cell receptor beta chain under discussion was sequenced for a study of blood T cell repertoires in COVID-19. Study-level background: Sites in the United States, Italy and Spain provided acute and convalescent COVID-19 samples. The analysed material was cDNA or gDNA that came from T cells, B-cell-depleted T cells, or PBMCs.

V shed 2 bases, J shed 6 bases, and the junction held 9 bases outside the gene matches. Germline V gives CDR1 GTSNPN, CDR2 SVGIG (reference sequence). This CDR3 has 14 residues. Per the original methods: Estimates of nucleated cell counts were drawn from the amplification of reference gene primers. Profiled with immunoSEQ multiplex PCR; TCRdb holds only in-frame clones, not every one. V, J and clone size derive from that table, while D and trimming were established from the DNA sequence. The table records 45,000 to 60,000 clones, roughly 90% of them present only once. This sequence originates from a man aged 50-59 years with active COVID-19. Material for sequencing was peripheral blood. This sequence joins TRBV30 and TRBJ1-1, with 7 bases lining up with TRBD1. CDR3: CAWSRDRVSAEAFF. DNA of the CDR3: TGTGCCTGGAGTCGAGACAGGGTTTCGGCTGAAGCTTTCTTT.